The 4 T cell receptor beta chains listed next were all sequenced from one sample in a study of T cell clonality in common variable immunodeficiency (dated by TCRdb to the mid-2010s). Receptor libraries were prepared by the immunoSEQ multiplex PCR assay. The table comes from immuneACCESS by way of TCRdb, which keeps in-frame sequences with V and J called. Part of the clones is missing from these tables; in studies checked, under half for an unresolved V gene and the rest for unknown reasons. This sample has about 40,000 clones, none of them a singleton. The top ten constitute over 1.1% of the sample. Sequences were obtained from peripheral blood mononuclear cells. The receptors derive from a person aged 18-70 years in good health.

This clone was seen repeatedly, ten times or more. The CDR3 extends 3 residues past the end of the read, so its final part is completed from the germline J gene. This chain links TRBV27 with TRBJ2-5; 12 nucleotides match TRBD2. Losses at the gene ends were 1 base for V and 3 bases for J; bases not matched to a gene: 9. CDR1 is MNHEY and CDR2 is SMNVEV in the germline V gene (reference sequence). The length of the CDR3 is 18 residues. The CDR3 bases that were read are TGTGCCAGCAGTTTATATTCCCCCCTAGCGGGAGGGAAAGAGACC. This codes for CASSLYSPLAGGKET. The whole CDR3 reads CASSLYSPLAGGKETQYF.

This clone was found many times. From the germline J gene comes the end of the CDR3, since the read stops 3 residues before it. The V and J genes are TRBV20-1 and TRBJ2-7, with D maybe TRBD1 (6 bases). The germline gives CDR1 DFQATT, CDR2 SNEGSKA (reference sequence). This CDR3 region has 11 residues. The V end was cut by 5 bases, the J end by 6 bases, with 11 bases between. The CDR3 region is CSAPRGGEQYF. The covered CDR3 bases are TGCAGTGCTCCCCGAGGGGGCGAG.

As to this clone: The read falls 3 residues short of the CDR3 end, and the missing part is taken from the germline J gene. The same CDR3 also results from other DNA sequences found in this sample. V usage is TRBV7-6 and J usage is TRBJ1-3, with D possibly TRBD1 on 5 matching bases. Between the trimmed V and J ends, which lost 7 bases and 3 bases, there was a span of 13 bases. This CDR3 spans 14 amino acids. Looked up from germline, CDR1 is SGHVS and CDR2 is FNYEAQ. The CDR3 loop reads CASTQGSGGNTIYF. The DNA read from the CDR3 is TGTGCCAGCACTCAGGGCTCGGGTGGAAACACC.

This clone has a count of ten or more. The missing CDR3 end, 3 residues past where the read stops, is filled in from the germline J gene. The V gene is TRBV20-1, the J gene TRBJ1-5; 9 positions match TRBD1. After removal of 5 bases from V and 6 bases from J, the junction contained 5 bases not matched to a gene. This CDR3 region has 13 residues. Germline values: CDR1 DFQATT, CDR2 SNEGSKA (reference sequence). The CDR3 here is CSASTGGSQPQHF. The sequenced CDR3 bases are TGCAGTGCTTCGACAGGGGGAAGTCAGCCC.